This TCR beta chain was profiled in a study of T cells after yellow fever vaccination. Trimming shortened V by 7 bases and J by 2 bases, and 4 bases separated the two germline ends. Germline V gene lookup returns CDR1 MDHEN and CDR2 SYDVKM. The CDR3 contains 11 residues. A process of 5'RACE template switching, which added a universal primer site and UMIs, was used to make TCR cDNA. TCRdb itself ran the 5' RACE reads through MiXCR, one entry per CDR3 protein. Among some 130,000 distinct CDR3 sequences listed, 6.6% were seen once. This clonotype was seen at least ten times. This clonotype was sampled from a man in his thirties or forties who received the YFV17D yellow fever vaccine. The material was CD4+ T cells sorted from PBMCs, obtained 10 days after the yellow fever booster vaccination. The rearrangement uses TRBV28 and TRBJ2-3; D call uncertain. CDR3 nucleotide sequence: TGTGCCAGCACCTCCACAGATACGCAGTATTTT. This gives the protein CASTSTDTQYF.